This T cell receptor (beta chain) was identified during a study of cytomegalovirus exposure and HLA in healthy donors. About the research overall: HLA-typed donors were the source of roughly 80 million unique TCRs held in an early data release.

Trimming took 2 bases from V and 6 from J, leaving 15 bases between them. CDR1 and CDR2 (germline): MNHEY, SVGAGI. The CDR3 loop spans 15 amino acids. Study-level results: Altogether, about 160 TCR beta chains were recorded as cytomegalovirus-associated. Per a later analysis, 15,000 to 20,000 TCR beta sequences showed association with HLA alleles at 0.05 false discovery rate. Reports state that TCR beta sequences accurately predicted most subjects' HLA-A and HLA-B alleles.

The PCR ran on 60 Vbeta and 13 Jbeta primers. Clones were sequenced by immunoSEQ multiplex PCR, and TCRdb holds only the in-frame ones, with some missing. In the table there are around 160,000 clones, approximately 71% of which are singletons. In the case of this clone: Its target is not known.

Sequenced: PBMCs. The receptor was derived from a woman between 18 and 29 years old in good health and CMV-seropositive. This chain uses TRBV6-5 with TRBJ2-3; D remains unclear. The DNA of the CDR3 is TGTGCCAGCAGTTACCTGGCGAATTCCAGGGATACGCAGTATTTT. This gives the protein CASSYLANSRDTQYF.